Listed below are T cell receptor beta chains from one sample, sequenced in a study of T cells in Graves' hyperthyroidism and ophthalmopathy. Via MiXCR, TCRdb re-called the multiplex PCR reads, giving one row per CDR3 protein. The profile shows hundreds of thousands of distinct CDR3 sequences, over 35% of them singletons. Sequences were obtained from blood. Source of these receptors: a man aged 18 to 30 with Graves' hyperthyroidism. The CDR3 runs from the conserved cysteine through the conserved F or W. A D gene is named only where the DNA matches it firmly. Only some rows state a clone size, as once, few, many or a class for expanded clones.

v_call: TRBV5-1; clone_size: few; j_call: TRBJ2-7; d_call: NA; cdr3_nt: TGCGCCAGCAATCCGGAGAGCTCCTACGAGCAGTACTTC; cdr3_aa: CASNPESSYEQYF
v_call: TRBV9; clone_size: NA; j_call: TRBJ2-5; d_call: TRBD2; cdr3_nt: TGTGCCACCCCGCGCGGGGGGGCCGAGGAGACCCAGTACTTC; cdr3_aa: CATPRGGAEETQYF
v_call: TRBV25-1; clone_size: many; j_call: TRBJ2-7; d_call: NA; cdr3_nt: TGTGCCAGCAGTGAGGGGGACATCTCCTACGAGCAGTACTTC; cdr3_aa: CASSEGDISYEQYF
v_call: TRBV7-9; clone_size: many; j_call: TRBJ2-2; d_call: TRBD2; cdr3_nt: TGTGCCAGCAGCCCCCCGGGGAGGGGCGGCGGGGAGCTGTTTTTT; cdr3_aa: CASSPPGRGGGELFF
v_call: TRBV25-1; clone_size: once; j_call: TRBJ1-2; d_call: TRBD1; cdr3_nt: TGTGCCAGCAGTCGAGCAGGGGGACGCTACACCTTC; cdr3_aa: CASSRAGGRYTF
v_call: TRBV5-1; clone_size: many; j_call: TRBJ1-1; d_call: NA; cdr3_nt: TGCGCCAGCAGCTTGAGACAGTCGAACACTGAAGCTTTCTTT; cdr3_aa: CASSLRQSNTEAFF
v_call: TRBV15; clone_size: many; j_call: TRBJ1-5; d_call: NA; cdr3_nt: TGTGCCACCAGCACGGAGACGTATAGCAATCAGCCCCAGCATTTT; cdr3_aa: CATSTETYSNQPQHF
v_call: TRBV9; clone_size: NA; j_call: TRBJ2-7; d_call: NA; cdr3_nt: TGTGCCAGCAGCGTAGGACCAGGGAATGACGAGCAGTACTTC; cdr3_aa: CASSVGPGNDEQYF
v_call: TRBV29-1; clone_size: NA; j_call: TRBJ1-2; d_call: NA; cdr3_nt: TGCAGCGTAGGGGACCTTGGGGGCAAAGGCTACACCTTC; cdr3_aa: CSVGDLGGKGYTF
v_call: TRBV3-1; clone_size: NA; j_call: TRBJ2-7; d_call: TRBD1; cdr3_nt: TGTGCCAGCAGCCAAGTGGACAGGGAAGGCGAGCAGTACTTC; cdr3_aa: CASSQVDREGEQYF
v_call: TRBV6-6; clone_size: NA; j_call: TRBJ2-7; d_call: TRBD2; cdr3_nt: TGTGCCAGCAGACTAGCGGGCCTGGGGTACGAGCAGTACTTC; cdr3_aa: CASRLAGLGYEQYF
v_call: TRBV2; clone_size: NA; j_call: TRBJ1-6; d_call: NA; cdr3_nt: TGTGCCAGCAAGGCTAACCCCGCGCGGGGTAATTCACCCCTCCACTTT; cdr3_aa: CASKANPARGNSPLHF
v_call: TRBV12-3/TRBV12-4; clone_size: few; j_call: TRBJ1-1; d_call: NA; cdr3_nt: TGTGCCAGCAGTTTCGGGACTTTAGATGCTTTCTTT; cdr3_aa: CASSFGTLDAFF
v_call: TRBV9; clone_size: NA; j_call: TRBJ1-1; d_call: NA; cdr3_nt: TGTGCCAGCAGACAAGATGACAGACAAGCTTTCTTT; cdr3_aa: CASRQDDRQAFF
v_call: TRBV29-1; clone_size: NA; j_call: TRBJ2-5; d_call: NA; cdr3_nt: TGCAGCGTTCACAGCACAGGACAGAGTTGGACCCAGTACTTC; cdr3_aa: CSVHSTGQSWTQYF
v_call: TRBV7-9; clone_size: many; j_call: TRBJ1-1; d_call: NA; cdr3_nt: TGTGCCAGCAGCCCTACCTCGACGGGGAACACTGAAGCTTTCTTT; cdr3_aa: CASSPTSTGNTEAFF
v_call: TRBV2; clone_size: NA; j_call: TRBJ1-3; d_call: TRBD1; cdr3_nt: TGTGCCAGCAGTCCCCGACAGGGAAGCTCTGGAAACACCATATATTTT; cdr3_aa: CASSPRQGSSGNTIYF
v_call: TRBV7-2; clone_size: many; j_call: TRBJ1-6; d_call: NA; cdr3_nt: TGTGCCAGCAGCTTTACAGAGATCTATAATTCACCCCTCCACTTT; cdr3_aa: CASSFTEIYNSPLHF
v_call: TRBV7-3; clone_size: few; j_call: TRBJ2-2; d_call: NA; cdr3_nt: TGTGCCAGCAGCTTATTTTCCGGGGTTGATACCGGGGAGCTGTTTTTT; cdr3_aa: CASSLFSGVDTGELFF
v_call: TRBV19; clone_size: many; j_call: TRBJ2-5; d_call: NA; cdr3_nt: TGTGCCAGTAGTATGGGGGGCGGAGAGACCCAGTACTTC; cdr3_aa: CASSMGGGETQYF
v_call: TRBV7-3; clone_size: many; j_call: TRBJ1-2; d_call: NA; cdr3_nt: TGTGCCAGCAGCTCGACAGCCACGGGTGGCTACACCTTC; cdr3_aa: CASSSTATGGYTF
v_call: TRBV7-9; clone_size: few; j_call: TRBJ1-3; d_call: NA; cdr3_nt: TGTGCCAGCAGTCTACAGGGTCCTGGAAACACCATATATTTT; cdr3_aa: CASSLQGPGNTIYF
v_call: TRBV9; clone_size: many; j_call: TRBJ1-1; d_call: NA; cdr3_nt: TGTGCCAGCAGCGCACGCTCGAACACTGAAGCTTTCTTT; cdr3_aa: CASSARSNTEAFF
v_call: TRBV5-1; clone_size: NA; j_call: TRBJ2-7; d_call: TRBD1; cdr3_nt: TGTGCCAGCAGCTGGGACAGGGCTAACGAGCAGTACTTC; cdr3_aa: CASSWDRANEQYF
v_call: TRBV10-3; clone_size: NA; j_call: TRBJ1-5; d_call: TRBD1; cdr3_nt: TGTGCCATCAGTGAACCTCTCGCCGGGACAGGGGATAGCAATCAGCCCCAGCATTTT; cdr3_aa: CAISEPLAGTGDSNQPQHF
v_call: TRBV25-1; clone_size: many; j_call: TRBJ2-6; d_call: TRBD1; cdr3_nt: TGTGCCAGCAGTCTTGGGACAGCCGACGGGGCCAACGTCCTGACTTTC; cdr3_aa: CASSLGTADGANVLTF
v_call: TRBV2; clone_size: NA; j_call: TRBJ1-5; d_call: NA; cdr3_nt: TGTGCCAGCAGTGAAAGTAAAGGGGTCCAGCCCCAGCATTTT; cdr3_aa: CASSESKGVQPQHF
v_call: TRBV7-9; clone_size: NA; j_call: TRBJ2-7; d_call: TRBD2; cdr3_nt: TGTGCCAGCAGCTTACTAGATAGCGGGAGATACGAGCAGTACTTC; cdr3_aa: CASSLLDSGRYEQYF
v_call: TRBV7-2; clone_size: NA; j_call: TRBJ1-5; d_call: NA; cdr3_nt: TGTGCCAGCAGCCCGTGGGCGGGGCTTAGCAATCAGCCCCAGCATTTT; cdr3_aa: CASSPWAGLSNQPQHF
v_call: TRBV4-1; clone_size: NA; j_call: TRBJ1-3; d_call: NA; cdr3_nt: TGTGCCAGCAGCCAAGATTTTTTCCAGGGACGCTCTGGAAACACCATATATTTT; cdr3_aa: CASSQDFFQGRSGNTIYF
v_call: TRBV5-1; clone_size: NA; j_call: TRBJ1-1; d_call: NA; cdr3_nt: TGCGCCAGCAGCTCTCATTTTACTGAAGCTTTCTTT; cdr3_aa: CASSSHFTEAFF
v_call: TRBV7-3; clone_size: NA; j_call: TRBJ1-5; d_call: TRBD1; cdr3_nt: TGTGCCAGCAGCTTGCTGGACAGGGACAATCAGCCCCAGCATTTT; cdr3_aa: CASSLLDRDNQPQHF
v_call: TRBV19; clone_size: many; j_call: TRBJ1-1; d_call: NA; cdr3_nt: TGTGCCAGTAGTATTAGGCGGTCTACATTGAACACTGAAGCTTTCTTT; cdr3_aa: CASSIRRSTLNTEAFF
v_call: TRBV10-3; clone_size: few; j_call: TRBJ2-2; d_call: NA; cdr3_nt: TGTGCCATCAGAGGTCATCAGGCCGGGTCCGGGGAGCTGTTTTTT; cdr3_aa: CAIRGHQAGSGELFF
v_call: TRBV6-5; clone_size: few; j_call: TRBJ1-1; d_call: NA; cdr3_nt: TGTGCCAGCAGTTACGATCAGGGGCTGAACACTGAAGCTTTCTTT; cdr3_aa: CASSYDQGLNTEAFF
v_call: TRBV4-1; clone_size: few; j_call: TRBJ2-7; d_call: TRBD2; cdr3_nt: TGCGCCAGCAGCGAGGCTAGCGGGGTTGGCGAGCAGTACTTC; cdr3_aa: CASSEASGVGEQYF
v_call: TRBV9; clone_size: NA; j_call: TRBJ2-7; d_call: NA; cdr3_nt: TGTGCCAGCAGCGTAGGATCATGGGGGGCCTACGAGCAGTACTTC; cdr3_aa: CASSVGSWGAYEQYF
v_call: TRBV20-1; clone_size: many; j_call: TRBJ1-3; d_call: NA; cdr3_nt: TGCAGTGCTAGAGATCAACCTGGAAACACCATATATTTT; cdr3_aa: CSARDQPGNTIYF
v_call: TRBV9; clone_size: many; j_call: TRBJ1-2; d_call: NA; cdr3_nt: TGTGCCAGCACCATACCCAGGGTTGGCTACACCTTC; cdr3_aa: CASTIPRVGYTF
v_call: TRBV7-9; clone_size: few; j_call: TRBJ2-7; d_call: NA; cdr3_nt: TGTGCCAGCAGCTCGGCATCGAAAAGCTCCTACGAGCAGTACTTC; cdr3_aa: CASSSASKSSYEQYF
v_call: TRBV2; clone_size: NA; j_call: TRBJ1-2; d_call: NA; cdr3_nt: TGTGCCAGCAGTTTGGCCACAGGGCGGGGCTACACCTTC; cdr3_aa: CASSLATGRGYTF
v_call: TRBV9; clone_size: many; j_call: TRBJ2-2; d_call: NA; cdr3_nt: TGTGCCAGCAGCGTCATGAACACCGGGGAGCTGTTTTTT; cdr3_aa: CASSVMNTGELFF
v_call: TRBV2; clone_size: NA; j_call: TRBJ1-1; d_call: TRBD1; cdr3_nt: TGTGCCAGCAGTGAGGGACAGCGGAGCACTGAAGCTTTCTTT; cdr3_aa: CASSEGQRSTEAFF
v_call: TRBV12-3/TRBV12-4; clone_size: NA; j_call: TRBJ2-2; d_call: NA; cdr3_nt: TGTGCCAGCAGTTTCCCATCCACCGGGGAGCTGTTTTTT; cdr3_aa: CASSFPSTGELFF
v_call: TRBV10-3; clone_size: NA; j_call: TRBJ2-7; d_call: NA; cdr3_nt: TGTGCCATCAGTGAGATTGGGGGATACGAGCAGTACTTC; cdr3_aa: CAISEIGGYEQYF
v_call: TRBV4-1; clone_size: NA; j_call: TRBJ1-5; d_call: NA; cdr3_nt: TGCGCCAGCAGCCAAGATTGGGGGGGGGGAGGTCAGCCCCAGCATTTT; cdr3_aa: CASSQDWGGGGQPQHF
v_call: TRBV5-1; clone_size: NA; j_call: TRBJ2-2; d_call: NA; cdr3_nt: TGCGCCAGCAGCCAGCAGACGAACACCGGGGAGCTGTTTTTT; cdr3_aa: CASSQQTNTGELFF
v_call: TRBV7-1; clone_size: NA; j_call: TRBJ2-6; d_call: NA; cdr3_nt: TGTGCCAGCAGCTCGCCAATCCTTAACGGACAGTCTGGGGCCAACGTCCTGACTTTC; cdr3_aa: CASSSPILNGQSGANVLTF
v_call: TRBV7-9; clone_size: many; j_call: TRBJ2-5; d_call: NA; cdr3_nt: TGTGCCAGCAGTTTATCGGGCGAGACCCAGTACTTC; cdr3_aa: CASSLSGETQYF
v_call: TRBV7-2; clone_size: few; j_call: TRBJ2-5; d_call: NA; cdr3_nt: TGTGCCAGCAGCCGCTTCGGAGACGCACAAGAGACCCAGTACTTC; cdr3_aa: CASSRFGDAQETQYF
v_call: TRBV20-1; clone_size: few; j_call: TRBJ2-7; d_call: TRBD2; cdr3_nt: TGCAGTGCTACTACTAGCGGGAGGGCCTGGGAGCAGTACTTC; cdr3_aa: CSATTSGRAWEQYF
v_call: TRBV7-8; clone_size: many; j_call: TRBJ2-7; d_call: TRBD1; cdr3_nt: TGTGCCAGCAGCTTAGGACAGGGTTCTCCCTACGAGCAGTACTTC; cdr3_aa: CASSLGQGSPYEQYF